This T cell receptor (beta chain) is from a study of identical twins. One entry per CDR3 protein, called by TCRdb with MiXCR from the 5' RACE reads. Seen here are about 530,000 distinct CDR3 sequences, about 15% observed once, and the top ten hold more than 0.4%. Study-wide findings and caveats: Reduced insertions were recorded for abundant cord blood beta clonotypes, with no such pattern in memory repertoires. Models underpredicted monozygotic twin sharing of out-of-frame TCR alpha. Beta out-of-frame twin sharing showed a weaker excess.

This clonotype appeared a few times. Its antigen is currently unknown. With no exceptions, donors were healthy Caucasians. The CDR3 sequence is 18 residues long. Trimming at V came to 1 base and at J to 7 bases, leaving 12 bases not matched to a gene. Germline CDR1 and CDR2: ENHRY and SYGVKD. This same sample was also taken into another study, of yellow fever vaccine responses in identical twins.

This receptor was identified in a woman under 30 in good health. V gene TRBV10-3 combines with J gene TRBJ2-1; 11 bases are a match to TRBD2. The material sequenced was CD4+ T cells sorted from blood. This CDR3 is CAISEFSGTSGTRNEQFF. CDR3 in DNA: TGTGCCATCAGTGAGTTTTCGGGGACTAGCGGTACTCGGAATGAGCAGTTCTTC.